A selection of T cell receptor beta chains follows, all from one sample in a study of cytomegalovirus exposure and HLA in healthy donors. This table comes from immunoSEQ multiplex PCR, and its TCRdb copy is limited to in-frame clones, with some not included. Among about 130,000 clones, approximately 74% were seen once, and the ten largest hold approximately 4%. Input material: PBMCs. These receptor sequences come from a man younger than 35 in good health and CMV-seropositive. Each CDR3 is given with its conserved first and last residue. A D gene is named only where the DNA matches it firmly. Some rows mark clone size as missing; the rest say once, few, many or name a class of expanded clone.

D gene: TRBD1; J gene: TRBJ2-4; V gene: TRBV2; clone size: .; CDR3 protein: CASSKTGALDIQYF; CDR3 DNA: TGTGCCAGCAGCAAGACAGGGGCGTTGGACATTCAGTACTTC
D gene: .; J gene: TRBJ1-5; V gene: TRBV7-2; clone size: .; CDR3 protein: CASSVAPGGQPQHF; CDR3 DNA: TGTGCCAGCAGCGTCGCCCCCGGAGGCCAGCCCCAGCATTTT
D gene: .; J gene: TRBJ2-7; V gene: TRBV25-1; clone size: few; CDR3 protein: CASSDEHTSYEQYF; CDR3 DNA: TGTGCCAGCAGTGATGAACATACCTCCTACGAGCAGTACTTC
D gene: .; J gene: TRBJ2-5; V gene: TRBV2; clone size: .; CDR3 protein: CASSSAGETQYF; CDR3 DNA: TGTGCCAGCAGTTCGGCGGGTGAGACCCAGTACTTC
D gene: TRBD1; J gene: TRBJ1-5; V gene: TRBV6-5; clone size: .; CDR3 protein: CASKGGRHQPQHF; CDR3 DNA: TGTGCCAGCAAAGGGGGCAGGCATCAGCCCCAGCATTTT
D gene: TRBD1; J gene: TRBJ1-2; V gene: TRBV28; clone size: .; CDR3 protein: CASRPIPGQVLYGYTF; CDR3 DNA: TGTGCCAGCAGGCCAATCCCGGGACAGGTGCTCTATGGCTACACCTTC
D gene: .; J gene: TRBJ1-5; V gene: TRBV6-1; clone size: .; CDR3 protein: CATKYQGGSNQPQHF; CDR3 DNA: TGTGCCACAAAGTACCAGGGTGGTAGCAATCAGCCCCAGCATTTT
D gene: TRBD1; J gene: TRBJ1-3; V gene: TRBV28; clone size: once; CDR3 protein: CATLDRAGNTIYF; CDR3 DNA: TGTGCCACCCTAGACAGGGCTGGAAACACCATATATTTT
D gene: .; J gene: TRBJ1-4; V gene: TRBV9; clone size: .; CDR3 protein: CASSVDWADATNEKLFF; CDR3 DNA: TGTGCCAGCAGCGTAGACTGGGCCGATGCAACTAATGAAAAACTGTTTTTT
D gene: .; J gene: TRBJ1-2; V gene: TRBV27; clone size: .; CDR3 protein: CASRPDRGYGHTF; CDR3 DNA: TGTGCCAGCAGGCCAGACAGAGGCTATGGCCACACCTTC
D gene: TRBD2; J gene: TRBJ2-1; V gene: TRBV7-9; clone size: few; CDR3 protein: CASSLAQAAGVYNEQFF; CDR3 DNA: TGTGCCAGCAGCTTAGCACAGGCAGCGGGGGTATACAATGAGCAGTTCTTC